This T cell receptor (beta chain) was sequenced in a study of cytomegalovirus exposure and HLA in healthy donors (dated by TCRdb to about 2017). About the full investigation: An earlier analysis of approximately 640 of the donors reported 276 Gb of sequence data and around 110 million unique TCR beta sequences from 150 million to 200 million T cells. Typing coverage differed by locus: A, B, C, DRB1 and DQB1 were typed in about 620-640 donors, DQA1 in about 500, DPA1 in some 570, and DPB1 in approximately 450. Class I and class II HLA loci were covered by the typing at four-digit resolution. A separate validation cohort of roughly 130 different subjects was used in addition to the 666-subject first cohort. In a later genetic analysis, genome-wide SNP genotypes for about three fifths of the roughly 670 donors were used, and that subset was treated as a discovery cohort. The aim of the study was to test whether cataloging public T cell receptors could identify signatures of past pathogen exposure. Every discovery cohort repertoire had been produced on one sequencing platform. To predict cytomegalovirus infection status, the study combined high-throughput TCR immunosequencing, statistical association of individual TCRs with disease status, and machine learning. Of the roughly 390 genotyped donors, approximately 80% fell in the genetic ancestry cluster associated with self-reported Caucasian donors. In a later analysis, previously published TCR beta repertoires from 666 donors were re-analyzed and high-resolution HLA genotyping was added so that TCR occurrence patterns could be studied. Roughly 300 gigabases of sequencing data and approximately 92 million unique TCR sequences made up an early release that covered fewer than 650 HLA-typed donors. Among some 400 genotyped donors of the cohort, an average of approximately 240,000 unique TCR beta nucleotide sequences was sequenced per donor, of which about 18% were non-productive. Using immunosequencing, the study profiled T cell repertoires from 500 to 800 subjects and related those repertoires to cytomegalovirus serostatus. To decide whether each TCR beta V gene segment behaved as functional or pseudogenic, an earlier analysis of some 570 of the donors relied on high-throughput TCR beta sequencing. Because of strong linkage in the cohort, four to six DR-DQ haplotypes were treated as single units for association and clustering. Rather than drawing on any new phenotypic data, the later analysis identified candidate immune exposures from TCR beta sequences and the way those sequences occurred across donors. Donor age, sex, ethnicity and CMV serostatus were collected together with the repertoire data. Study-wide findings and limitations: In an earlier analysis of some 500 of the donors, most TCR beta V segments appeared in productive rearrangements about 87% or about 30% of the time, broadly matching IMGT annotations. Correlated functional status among segregating V segments might reflect linkage disequilibrium, but an unknown experimental factor could not be ruled out. Three of the identified cytomegalovirus-associated TCR beta chains were confirmed in vitro to be specific for cytomegalovirus antigens. For the cohort, immune exposure information was limited to CMV serostatus. A further reported finding was that TCR beta sequences accurately predicted the HLA-A and HLA-B alleles for most subjects in the first cohort. Because counts were too low, seventeen rarely observed V segments, including chromosome 9 orphons, were excluded from the earlier analysis of a few hundred of the donors. According to the authors, the approach could potentially be generalized to other disease states and immunological phenotypes. In a later analysis, several top co-occurrence clusters were reported to appear linked to parvovirus B19, influenza, CMV and Epstein-Barr virus. The classifier was reported to diagnose cytomegalovirus status with high specificity and sensitivity in both the original cohort and the validation cohort. In a later analysis, 16,951 TCR beta sequences were associated with specific HLA alleles at a false discovery rate of 0.05. A total of around 150 TCR beta chains were listed by the study as associated with cytomegalovirus. Because HLA typing was missing for some donors at each locus, association tests included only the typed subset. In a later genetic analysis, a missense DCLRE1C variant was associated with V-gene and J-gene trimming of TCR beta chains, and the association was replicated in an independent cohort. Presence/absence analyses assumed roughly uniform sequencing depth across donors, an assumption that may not hold. In this cohort, only TCR beta chains were sequenced, and detectable features were limited by the absence of alpha or paired-chain data. According to a later analysis, most CMV-associated TCR beta chains appeared to be HLA-restricted, and the HLA associations seemed to be driven largely by CMV exposure. A group of highly shared sequence variants was considered likely to be a technical artifact of the sequencing pipeline. A later genetic analysis reported fewer N-insertions in productive TCRs among donors in an Asian-associated ancestry cluster than the roughly 620-donor mean. According to a later analysis, TCR association rates differed among HLA loci, with DRB1 alleles showing the most associated TCRs and HLA-C alleles showing the fewest. In a later analysis, HLA-associated TCR beta chains were found to be more clonally expanded and to have lower generation probabilities than equally common non-associated chains. Most TCR sequences were seen in very few donors, while some public TCRs were found in many individuals. When HLA alleles, especially DR and DQ, strongly co-occurred, TCR associations were difficult to assign to individual alleles. The 87-base-pair reads could not distinguish some IMGT-functional V segments, including TRBV6-2 and TRBV6-3, so those segments were excluded.

Remarks on this clone: It lacks a known antigen. Base-call qualities are not available, and no considerably larger clone is one nucleotide away.

The V and J ends are trimmed by 1 base and 3 bases, leaving 12 bases between them. Measured from the cysteine to the phenylalanine, the CDR3 is 15 residues long. The DNA shown is the 45-base CDR3, in frame from base 1. Per the germline V gene, SGHTA is the CDR1 and FQGNSA is the CDR2. In total, over 600 healthy bone marrow donors made up the cohort. At the time of sampling, every cohort member was nominally healthy, though immune exposures that went unrecorded were likely present. The donor tested CMV seropositive and was one of the 289 seropositive cohort members. A peripheral blood sample was collected from each donor, and TCR beta sequencing was performed on peripheral blood mononuclear cells. Genomic DNA was extracted from the blood cell samples with the Qiagen DNeasy Blood Extraction Kit. Library method: the immunoSEQ multiplex PCR assay. The multiplex PCR relied on a mix of 60 forward primers for TCR Vbeta segments and 13 reverse primers for TCR Jbeta segments. The CDR3 region of rearranged TCR beta genes was amplified from genomic DNA with a multiplex PCR assay. On the Illumina HiSeq System, the amplified TCR beta libraries were sequenced as 87-base-pair reads. As for the authors' bioinformatics: A later analysis tallied 75 million to 85 million unique TCR beta chains across the 550 to 850 repertoires, and approximately 11 million of those chains were shared by two or more donors. A nearest-neighbor algorithm error-corrected the raw reads and collapsed the reads into unique sequences, merging closely related sequences to remove PCR and sequencing errors. To assign V, D and J gene segments, CDR3 sequences were aligned to IMGT reference sequences. For a sequence to be retained, a match of at least six nucleotides to both a V gene segment and a J gene segment was required. Rearrangements were called productive when the CDR3 lacked stop codons and stayed in frame with V and J; all others were non-productive. Following IMGT convention, CDR3 was defined as the stretch from the second conserved V-encoded cysteine up to the conserved J-encoded phenylalanine. The earlier analysis of around 640 of the donors excluded sequences that lacked an unambiguous match to a single V gene segment. In an earlier analysis of more than 500 of the donors, a V segment was called functional when productive rearrangements were above 56.7%, and segregating when the standard deviation between donors exceeded 5%. A statistical classification framework was built for diagnosing cytomegalovirus status from the catalog of TCR beta chain sequences. V and J gene assignment, in a later analysis, came from comparing TCR nucleotide sequences with IMGT/GENE-DB human TR gene sequences. A later analysis assigned CDR3 sequences and most-parsimonious VDJ recombination scenarios with the TCRdist pipeline. In a later analysis, every TCR beta chain was defined by the combination of its CDR3 amino acid sequence and its V-gene family, and reads without a unique V-gene family were dropped. A later analysis removed 600 or so highly shared, low-generation-probability nucleotide sequences to deal with suspected cross-contamination and a sequencing artifact. A later analysis calculated a clonal expansion index for each public chain from normalized within-repertoire ranks of inferred template counts. In a later analysis, generation probabilities were computed using a VDJ recombination model fitted to out-of-frame rearrangements, and the results were checked against IGoR. A later analysis scored TCR-TCR, TCR-HLA and TCR-CMV co-occurrence with hypergeometric tests, applying a repertoire-size bias correction to TCR pairs. In a later analysis, false discovery rates were estimated by permuting HLA or CMV assignments 20 times. In a later analysis, co-occurring TCRs were grouped using DBSCAN, and TCRdist sequence similarity was added for clustering within HLA-allele-positive subsets. Repertoires with fewer than 30,000 or more than 120,000 public chains, plus five repertoires with anomalous nucleotide sharing, were excluded from co-occurrence clustering. TCRdb's version of the immuneACCESS table is confined to in-frame rearrangements and falls short of the full clone set. An unresolved V gene accounts for under half of the shortfall where checked; the remainder is of unknown origin. The V and J calls and clone size were taken over from that table, and D and trimming were inferred from the DNA. The table for this sample lists about 160,000 clones; roughly 81% of them were counted only once. The top ten clones comprise approximately 2.3% of the sample.

Sample: PBMCs. This sequence was found in a man younger than 30 in good health and CMV-seropositive. The chain is assembled from TRBV7-2 and TRBJ2-5; TRBD1 is possibly the D segment (6 matching bases). The CDR3 protein: CASSLVQGKKETQYF. The nucleotide sequence is given as TGTGCCAGCAGCTTAGTTCAGGGGAAGAAAGAGACCCAGTACTTC.